Presented here are 26 T cell receptor beta chains from one specimen sequenced in a study of cytomegalovirus exposure and HLA in healthy donors. Primers included in the PCR were 60 Vbeta and 13 Jbeta primers. Clones were sequenced by immunoSEQ multiplex PCR, and TCRdb holds only the in-frame ones, with some missing. Of about 100,000 clones listed, 84% were seen once; the top ten hold more than 1%. Sequenced material: PBMCs. The origin of the receptors is a young woman in good health and CMV-seronegative.

The V gene is TRBV13, the J gene TRBJ1-2, with no clear D. This CDR3 has 15 amino acids. The germline CDR1 and CDR2 sequences are PRHDT and FYEKMQ (reference sequence). V lost 5 bases, J lost 0 bases, and 13 bases lay in between. CDR3 loop: CASSLVAAANYGYTF. DNA of the CDR3: TGTGCCAGCAGCCTAGTCGCGGCGGCTAACTATGGCTACACCTTC.

This sequence joins TRBV5-6 and TRBJ2-7; D might be TRBD2 (6 bases). This CDR3 is built from 18 residues. V was trimmed by 0 bases and J by 7 bases, leaving 26 bases between them. The germline V gene encodes CDR1 SGHDT and CDR2 YYEEEE. The CDR3 here is CASSLGTTGFFLRGEQYF. CDR3 in DNA: TGTGCCAGCAGCTTGGGCACCACGGGGTTTTTCCTTCGGGGGGAGCAGTACTTC.

V gene TRBV4-3 combines with J gene TRBJ2-3; D remains unclear. CDR1 is LGHNA, CDR2 YSLEER, per germline. V dropped 1 base and J dropped 0 bases, with 5 bases sitting between them. This CDR3 is built from 14 residues. The CDR3 sequence is CASSQGSSTDTQYF. CDR3 nucleotides: TGCGCCAGCAGCCAAGGGAGTAGCACAGATACGCAGTATTTT.

This rearrangement joins TRBV5-1 to TRBJ2-7; the match to TRBD1 covers 9 bases. The CDR3 is 15 residues long. The V gene's germline CDR1 is SGHRS and CDR2 YFSETQ. Losses at the gene ends were 2 bases for V and 3 bases for J; bases not matched to a gene: 6. In DNA form, the CDR3 reads TGCGCCAGCAGCTTTTCGGCGGGACAGGGCTACGAGCAGTACTTC. Amino acids: CASSFSAGQGYEQYF.

The V gene is TRBV5-1, the J gene TRBJ2-3, with 9 nucleotides matching TRBD2. Germline-derived CDR1 and CDR2 are SGHRS and YFSETQ. Germline trimming cut 1 base from V and 2 bases from J; bases unmatched to any gene: 8. CDR3 length equals 17 residues. CDR3 DNA sequence: TGCGCCAGCAGCTTGTCTCTAGCGGGGTTCCCCACAGATACGCAGTATTTT. Translated, it gives CASSLSLAGFPTDTQYF.

The CDR3 loop reads CASTSLWGEETQYF. The CDR3 DNA reads as TGTGCCAGCACCTCCCTTTGGGGGGAAGAGACCCAGTACTTC. This rearrangement joins TRBV7-2 to TRBJ2-5; D is possibly TRBD2 (6 bases). This CDR3 has 14 residues. Trimming took off 7 bases at V and 3 bases at J, with 15 bases between the two ends. Germline CDR1 and CDR2: SGHTA and FQGNSA.

The chain carries TRBV29-1 and TRBJ2-1, with D unresolved. Germline V CDR1 and CDR2: SQVTM, ANQGSEA. CDR3 length: 11 amino acids. The ends were cut back, 5 bases at V and 9 bases at J, with 11 bases in the middle. The CDR3 is CSVSIAGEQFF. In DNA form, the CDR3 reads TGCAGCGTTTCCATAGCTGGTGAGCAGTTCTTC.

This chain uses TRBV5-4 with TRBJ1-2, with 7 bases aligning to TRBD1. The CDR3 length is 15 residues. V was pared by 4 bases and J by 7 bases, with 13 bases of the junction left unmatched. Germline V gene data show CDR1 as SGHNT and CDR2 as YYREEE (reference sequence). CDR3 region: CASSRGDRGVLGYTF. CDR3 coding DNA: TGTGCCAGCAGCAGGGGGGACAGAGGGGTCCTTGGCTACACCTTC.

The chain's CDR3 is CASSRLGTPEPGVETFF. In DNA, the CDR3 is TGCGCCAGCAGCCGCCTCGGGACACCCGAACCCGGCGTCGAAACTTTCTTT. The chain has TRBV4-3 and TRBJ1-1; D might be TRBD1 (6 bases). Deletions cut 4 bases from V and 12 bases from J, with 30 bases between. This CDR3 comprises 17 residues. The germline CDR1 and CDR2 sequences are LGHNA and YSLEER.

The genes are TRBV9 and TRBJ2-7; a possible D gene is TRBD1 (5 bases). Germline CDR1 is SGDLS and CDR2 is YYNGEE. The germline V and J ends were trimmed by 2 bases and 2 bases, with 8 bases remaining between them. The CDR3 has 13 amino acids. CDR3 nucleotides: TGTGCCAGCAGCGTGGACACAGCCTACGAGCAGTACTTC. This codes for CASSVDTAYEQYF.

The chain combines TRBV15 with TRBJ2-7, with TRBD2 identical over 7 bases. The V segment lost 0 bases and the J segment 4 bases; nucleotides outside the gene matches: 3. Germline V CDR1 and CDR2: LNHNV, YYDKDF (reference sequence). The CDR3 loop spans 14 amino acids. The CDR3 region is CATSRDRRGYEQYF. The CDR3 DNA follows: TGTGCCACCAGCAGAGATAGGCGGGGGTACGAGCAGTACTTC.

The V gene is TRBV7-9, the J gene TRBJ2-7, with 9 bases that match TRBD1. The germline V gene encodes CDR1 SEHNR and CDR2 FQNEAQ (reference sequence). V shed 0 bases, J shed 2 bases, and the junction held 2 bases outside the gene matches. The CDR3 runs 15 residues. This CDR3 reads CASSLATGGTYEQYF. CDR3 nucleotides: TGTGCCAGCAGCTTAGCGACAGGGGGGACCTACGAGCAGTACTTC.

The chain links TRBV28 to TRBJ2-4; weak D call: TRBD1 (5 bases). Germline loops: CDR1 MDHEN, CDR2 SYDVKM. Trimming pared 6 bases from V and 1 base from J, leaving 13 bases between. The length of the CDR3 is 15 residues. CDR3 sequence: CASSSRVLAKNIQYF. The CDR3 DNA reads as TGTGCCAGCAGCTCCAGGGTGCTGGCCAAAAACATTCAGTACTTC.

V usage is TRBV5-1 and J usage is TRBJ2-7; 7 positions match TRBD1. The germline gives CDR1 SGHRS, CDR2 YFSETQ. After removal of 0 bases from V and 2 bases from J, the junction contained 8 bases not matched to a gene. The CDR3 spans 16 residues. As DNA, the CDR3 is TGCGCCAGCAGCTTGGGCTCGGGACAGCTTCCCTACGAGCAGTACTTC. It specifies CASSLGSGQLPYEQYF.

Details on this clone: One junction end does not reproduce the germline sequence, and a read error may be involved. The V gene is TRBV7-9, the J gene TRBJ1-4, with D uncertain. This CDR3 region has 16 residues. Germline V gives CDR1 SEHNR, CDR2 FQNEAQ (reference sequence). The CDR3 DNA sequence: TGTTCCAGCAGCTCCGAAGGGAGCGTCACTAATGAAAAACTGTTTTTT. Encoded protein: CSSSSEGSVTNEKLFF.

The chain combines TRBV28 with TRBJ1-1; TRBD1 matches at 7 bases. After removal of 2 bases from V and 11 bases from J, the junction contained 8 bases not matched to a gene. Germline V lookup: CDR1 MDHEN, CDR2 SYDVKM. The CDR3 has 13 amino acids. This CDR3 reads CASSLAQGRGAFF. CDR3 DNA sequence: TGTGCCAGCAGTTTAGCACAGGGGCGCGGGGCTTTCTTT.

The V and J genes are TRBV5-1 and TRBJ2-1; D is ambiguous. The CDR3 has 16 residues. In germline, CDR1 is SGHRS, CDR2 YFSETQ. V was clipped by 0 bases and J by 9 bases, with 19 bases between them. In nucleotides, the CDR3 is TGCGCCAGCAGCTTGGGAGACACCCTCGAAGGTATTGAGCAGTTCTTC. This gives the protein CASSLGDTLEGIEQFF.

This clone has more than one count but fewer than ten. The rearrangement uses TRBV5-4 and TRBJ2-7; 8 nucleotides line up with TRBD1. V lost 3 bases and J lost 0; bases outside the gene matches: 11. The CDR3 sequence is 17 residues long. The germline V gene encodes CDR1 SGHNT and CDR2 YYREEE (reference sequence). In DNA, the CDR3 is TGTGCCAGCAGCTCGTCGAAGGACAGGGTGAGCTCCTACGAGCAGTACTTC. Its translation is CASSSSKDRVSSYEQYF.

The rearrangement links TRBV7-2 to TRBJ2-1, with D possibly being TRBD1 (7 bases). Per the germline V gene, CDR1 is SGHTA and CDR2 is FQGNSA. The germline V and J ends were trimmed by 1 base and 2 bases, with 15 bases remaining between them. This CDR3 has 17 amino acids. The CDR3: CASSLGPRGVPYNEQFF. The CDR3 bases are TGTGCCAGCAGCTTAGGGCCCAGGGGGGTTCCCTACAATGAGCAGTTCTTC.

The CDR3 nucleotides read TGTGCCTGGAGAGATTTGCGGGTGTCCACCGGGGAGCTGTTTTTT. Translating it yields CAWRDLRVSTGELFF. This chain uses TRBV30 with TRBJ2-2, with a weak D call TRBD2 (5 bases). Germline lookup yields CDR1 GTSNPN and CDR2 SVGIG (reference sequence). This CDR3 contains 15 residues. With 3 bases removed from V and 4 bases from J, the gap between germline ends came to 15 bases.

The V call is TRBV21-1, the J call TRBJ2-5; the table's D call, TRBD2, has no DNA check behind it. TRBV21-1 is tagged as a pseudogene. This CDR3 is built from 19 residues. The CDR3 DNA reads TGTGCCAGCACCACCGGGCTCAGAGGACTAGCGGGAGCTGTGGAGACCCAGTACTTC. Protein product: CASTTGLRGLAGAVETQYF.

This clone was observed a single time. The chain links TRBV4-3 to TRBJ2-3, with 7 bases identical to TRBD2. The V gene end was trimmed by 1 base and the J gene end by 4 bases; junction bases not matched to a gene: 11. The germline V gene has CDR1 LGHNA and CDR2 YSLEER. This CDR3 has 17 amino acids. CDR3 bases: TGCGCCAGCAGCCAAGGAGGTCCTAGCGGTCCCGCAGATACGCAGTATTTT. Translation: CASSQGGPSGPADTQYF.

The chain links TRBV4-2 to TRBJ2-5; D is perhaps TRBD1 (5 bases). Trimming stripped 1 base from V and 5 bases from J, with 8 bases between. From germline, CDR1 is LGHNA and CDR2 YNFKEQ. The CDR3 totals 13 residues. In DNA, the CDR3 is TGTGCCAGCAGCCAAGGGACATGGGAGACCCAGTACTTC. Translation gives CASSQGTWETQYF.

The sample holds a few counts of this clone. This chain links TRBV6-5 with TRBJ1-5; 8 bases are shared with TRBD1. This CDR3 has 14 residues. V was pared by 5 bases and J by 2 bases, with 2 bases of the junction left unmatched. Germline V gene data show CDR1 as MNHEY and CDR2 as SVGAGI. The CDR3 coding sequence is TGTGCCAGCAGTGGACAGGGCGGCAATCAGCCCCAGCATTTT. Protein sequence: CASSGQGGNQPQHF.

J is TRBJ1-2 and V is TRBV7-8; 9 bases align to TRBD1. CDR3 length equals 15 residues. The trim removed 3 bases at V and 4 bases at J, leaving 6 bases unmatched. In germline, CDR1 is SGHVS, CDR2 FQNEAQ. The CDR3 DNA sequence: TGTGCCAGCAGCTTCCGGGACAGGGCGGCCTATGGCTACACCTTC. Protein: CASSFRDRAAYGYTF.

This clone was detected only once. The chain carries TRBV28 and TRBJ2-7; TRBD1 aligns across 10 bases. Losses at the gene ends were 3 bases for V and 5 bases for J; bases not matched to a gene: 7. CDR3 length: 15 amino acids. Per germline, CDR1 MDHEN and CDR2 SYDVKM. The CDR3 DNA reads TGTGCCAGCAGTTTCCCCCCGGGACAGGGGCACGAGCAGTACTTC. The encoded protein is CASSFPPGQGHEQYF.